A selection of T cell receptor beta chains follows, all from one sample in a study of cytomegalovirus exposure and HLA in healthy donors. Generated by immunoSEQ multiplex PCR, the TCRdb table keeps only in-frame clones and is missing some. The sample lists about 130,000 clones, 75% to 90% occurring once. Specimen: PBMCs. The receptors derive from a man between 18 and 35 years old in good health and CMV-seropositive. Both conserved end residues are trimmed from each CDR3. Each record gives: V gene, clone size, CDR3 protein. Clone size is given for some rows only: seen once, a few or many times, or a class if the clone is expanded.

v_call: TRBV5-1; clone_size: -; cdr3_aa: ASSPIPQETQY
v_call: TRBV4-1; clone_size: -; cdr3_aa: ASSQGYGRDEQY
v_call: TRBV19; clone_size: -; cdr3_aa: ASSVGDSYEQY
v_call: TRBV4-1; clone_size: -; cdr3_aa: ASSQPGTDTNQPQH
v_call: TRBV5-1; clone_size: -; cdr3_aa: ASSSSGGGDTQY
v_call: TRBV29-1; clone_size: -; cdr3_aa: SVEDQGTLH
v_call: TRBV6-1; clone_size: few; cdr3_aa: ASSGTGGVNQPQH
v_call: TRBV2; clone_size: -; cdr3_aa: ASSATDTQY
v_call: TRBV27; clone_size: -; cdr3_aa: ASSASGQVNTEAF
v_call: TRBV4-1; clone_size: -; cdr3_aa: ASSQKRGNYGYT
v_call: TRBV9; clone_size: -; cdr3_aa: ASRGTGTNTGELF
v_call: TRBV11-2; clone_size: -; cdr3_aa: ASSSQRTATEAF
v_call: TRBV6-6; clone_size: -; cdr3_aa: ASSPRGGVAEAF
v_call: TRBV5-6; clone_size: -; cdr3_aa: ASSLVYSQETQY
v_call: TRBV2; clone_size: -; cdr3_aa: ARASGAGEQY
v_call: TRBV27; clone_size: -; cdr3_aa: ASSLTGLSTEAF
v_call: TRBV7-3; clone_size: -; cdr3_aa: ASSLTPTGTNEQF
v_call: TRBV10-2; clone_size: -; cdr3_aa: ASSEFLRSLKYNEQF
v_call: TRBV7-6; clone_size: once; cdr3_aa: ASSSRQGNTGELF
v_call: TRBV27; clone_size: -; cdr3_aa: ASSLRGADTEAF
v_call: TRBV18; clone_size: -; cdr3_aa: ASSPTGNIGNYGYT
v_call: TRBV30; clone_size: few; cdr3_aa: AWSLQGNTEAF
v_call: TRBV10-3; clone_size: -; cdr3_aa: AISVTSGGFGELF
v_call: TRBV2; clone_size: -; cdr3_aa: ASSDRTGFNNEQF
v_call: TRBV5-6; clone_size: -; cdr3_aa: ASSLSWGNRDTQY
v_call: TRBV21-1; clone_size: -; cdr3_aa: ASRRTSIRLGF
v_call: TRBV11-2; clone_size: -; cdr3_aa: ASSDGQGGRYGYT
v_call: TRBV27; clone_size: -; cdr3_aa: ASSLTGGQETQY
v_call: TRBV27; clone_size: -; cdr3_aa: ASSSRYEQY
v_call: TRBV28; clone_size: -; cdr3_aa: ASSVTGGDGYT
v_call: TRBV19; clone_size: once; cdr3_aa: ASSRTGGYYEQY
v_call: TRBV4-1; clone_size: -; cdr3_aa: ASSPRGGPTQQY
v_call: TRBV7-2; clone_size: -; cdr3_aa: ASSLGTSAETQY
v_call: TRBV5-6; clone_size: -; cdr3_aa: ASSLGGTGTNQPQH
v_call: TRBV5-1; clone_size: once; cdr3_aa: ASSLSSSPGLYEQY
v_call: TRBV6-4; clone_size: -; cdr3_aa: ASSDTAGDTGELF
v_call: TRBV15; clone_size: -; cdr3_aa: ATSRDRRGATNEKLF
v_call: TRBV29-1; clone_size: -; cdr3_aa: SVICLASGGPLVYNEQF
v_call: TRBV10-3; clone_size: once; cdr3_aa: AISETQGAGGYT
v_call: TRBV9; clone_size: -; cdr3_aa: ASRRGRQGNEKLF
v_call: TRBV4-1; clone_size: few; cdr3_aa: ASSQEQGLGNQPQH
v_call: TRBV11-3; clone_size: -; cdr3_aa: ASSLDSGGGNEQF